Below, 19 T cell receptor beta chains from the same sample are listed, as sequenced in a study of blood T cell repertoires in COVID-19. The assay was immunoSEQ multiplex PCR, and TCRdb's table has in-frame clones only and misses some. The table records 47,000 or so clones, roughly 79% of them present only once. Sample: peripheral blood. The receptors shown here come from an elderly woman with COVID-19, enrolled during active disease.

The chain employs TRBV19 and TRBJ1-5; TRBD1 matches at 9 bases. CDR3 size: 16 residues. After removal of 7 bases from V and 2 bases from J, the junction contained 9 bases not matched to a gene. Looked up from germline, CDR1 is LNHDA and CDR2 is SQIVND (reference sequence). The CDR3 DNA reads TGTGCCAGTAAGGATAGGACAGGGGTGGGCAATCAGCCCCAGCATTTT. Translated, it gives CASKDRTGVGNQPQHF.

The chain links TRBV6-5 to TRBJ1-4; D unresolved. This CDR3 spans 16 amino acids. With 0 bases removed from V and 7 bases from J, the gap between germline ends came to 15 bases. Germline CDR1 and CDR2: MNHEY and SVGAGI. CDR3 sequence reads: CASSYSVPLRGEKLFF. The CDR3 DNA reads TGTGCCAGCAGTTACTCTGTACCCCTGCGTGGTGAAAAACTGTTTTTT.

V and J are TRBV7-9 and TRBJ1-2, with no clear D. The CDR3 contains 14 residues. The V and J ends lost 1 base and 0 bases respectively, with 6 bases between them. Per germline, CDR1 SEHNR and CDR2 FQNEAQ (reference sequence). The CDR3 here is CASSLVGANYGYTF. The CDR3 region has the DNA TGTGCCAGCAGCTTAGTGGGAGCTAACTATGGCTACACCTTC.

The gene calls are TRBV3-1 (or the pseudogene TRBV3-2) and TRBJ2-1; D ambiguous. The CDR3 covers 13 residues. V was cut by 3 bases and J by 0 bases, with 3 bases left in between. Germline CDR1 is LGHDT and CDR2 is YNNKEL (reference sequence). CDR3 residues: CASSQSSYNEQFF. CDR3 in DNA: TGTGCCAGCAGCCAGAGCTCCTACAATGAGCAGTTCTTC.

This clone appeared once. V gene TRBV7-9 combines with J gene TRBJ1-3, with 7 bases fitting TRBD1. J lost 3 bases, V lost 6 bases, and 8 bases had no gene match. CDR3 length: 15 amino acids. Germline V gives CDR1 SEHNR, CDR2 FQNEAQ (reference sequence). CDR3 loop: CASREQGQLGNTIYF. Here the CDR3 DNA reads TGTGCCAGCAGAGAACAGGGGCAACTTGGAAACACCATATATTTT.

This rearrangement joins TRBV7-2 to TRBJ1-5, with 7 bases aligning to TRBD1. V lost 5 bases to trimming and J lost 1 base; unmatched junction nucleotides: 5. The germline V gene encodes CDR1 SGHTA and CDR2 FQGNSA. The CDR3 spans 15 residues. The DNA for the CDR3 is TGTGCCAGCAGCCTCCGACAGGGAAGCAATCAGCCCCAGCATTTT. It encodes CASSLRQGSNQPQHF.

The CDR3 loop reads CASSKPGSTSETQYF. The CDR3 DNA reads TGTGCCAGCAGCAAACCGGGATCCACGTCGGAGACCCAGTACTTC. V and J are TRBV5-4 and TRBJ2-5, with D possibly being TRBD2 (5 bases). CDR3 size: 15 residues. The ends were cut back, 4 bases at V and 5 bases at J, with 18 bases in the middle. CDR1 is SGHNT, CDR2 YYREEE, per germline (reference sequence). The full variable domain, with the rest looked up from reference TRBV5-4 and TRBJ2-5, is ETGVTQSPTHLIKTRGQQVTLRCSSQSGHNTVSWYQQALGQGPQFIFQYYREEENGRGNFPPRFSGLQFPNYSSELNVNALELDDSALYLCASSKPGSTSETQYFGPGTRLLVL.

This clone showed up just once. The chain carries TRBV30 and TRBJ2-3; maybe TRBD2 (6 bases). CDR3 length equals 14 residues. Germline V CDR1 and CDR2: GTSNPN, SVGIG (reference sequence). V was clipped by 0 bases and J by 0 bases, with 7 bases between them. This CDR3 reads CAWSVAGSTDTQYF. In DNA form, the CDR3 reads TGTGCCTGGAGTGTGGCGGGGAGCACAGATACGCAGTATTTT.

This clone was seen a handful of times. The V and J genes are TRBV11-3 and TRBJ2-2, with 10 bases lining up with TRBD2. The germline CDR1 and CDR2 sequences are SGHNT and YENEEA. This CDR3 region has 18 residues. V dropped 0 bases and J dropped 4; count of bases not matched to a gene: 8. The CDR3 region is CASSLDKAGGPSTGELFF. As DNA, the CDR3 is TGTGCCAGCAGCTTAGATAAAGCGGGAGGGCCGAGCACCGGGGAGCTGTTTTTT.

The chain couples TRBV5-5 to TRBJ1-1; TRBD1 matches at 9 bases. The V gene end was trimmed by 4 bases and the J gene end by 7 bases; junction bases not matched to a gene: 5. Germline V lookup: CDR1 SGHKS, CDR2 YYEKEE (reference sequence). This CDR3 is built from 13 residues. The CDR3 DNA is TGTGCCAGCAGCGCCAGACAGGGGGATGAAGCTTTCTTT. Amino acid sequence: CASSARQGDEAFF.

The chain's CDR3 is CASSTRGLAGGSNEQFF. For the CDR3, the DNA is TGTGCCAGTAGTACCAGGGGACTAGCGGGAGGGTCCAATGAGCAGTTCTTC. This chain connects TRBV19 to TRBJ2-1; TRBD2 matches 16 bases. Germline V gene data show CDR1 as LNHDA and CDR2 as SQIVND (reference sequence). Trimming at V came to 4 bases and at J to 6 bases, leaving 6 bases not matched to a gene. The CDR3 is 17 amino acids.

The chain's CDR3 is CAWSRSAEQYF. CDR3 nucleotides: TGTGCCTGGAGTCGGTCCGCCGAGCAGTACTTC. J is TRBJ2-7 and V is TRBV30; D is ambiguous. There are 11 residues in the CDR3. The V end was cut by 2 bases, the J end by 6 bases, with 8 bases between. The germline CDR1 and CDR2 sequences are GTSNPN and SVGIG (reference sequence).

The chain combines TRBV27 with TRBJ1-2; 10 nucleotides align to TRBD1. Germline V lookup: CDR1 MNHEY, CDR2 SMNVEV (reference sequence). V lost 0 bases to trimming and J lost 7 bases; unmatched junction nucleotides: 5. The CDR3 runs to 15 residues. The CDR3: CASSLSRGQGFGYTF. Here the CDR3 DNA reads TGTGCCAGCAGTTTATCTCGGGGACAGGGGTTTGGCTACACCTTC.

The chain joins TRBV5-8 to TRBJ1-5, with D possibly TRBD1 on 5 matching bases. This CDR3 is built from 13 residues. Trimming removed 0 bases from V and 9 bases from J, with 10 bases in between. Germline V CDR1 and CDR2: SGHTS, YDEGEE. The CDR3, as DNA: TGTGCCAGCAGCTTGGTGGGGCCCAGGCCCCAGCATTTT. This gives the protein CASSLVGPRPQHF.

This chain uses TRBV30 with TRBJ2-7; no definite D call. Trimming shortened V by 0 bases and J by 2 bases, and 11 bases separated the two germline ends. The length of the CDR3 is 14 residues. CDR1 and CDR2 from the germline V gene are GTSNPN and SVGIG (reference sequence). The CDR3 region has the DNA TGTGCCTGGAGTGTAGCCCTTGGGCCCTACGAGCAGTACTTC. It translates to CAWSVALGPYEQYF.

This clone is categorized as medium-sized. The chain uses TRBV3-1 (or the pseudogene TRBV3-2) and TRBJ2-7; 7 bases map to TRBD2. This CDR3 is built from 15 residues. V dropped 6 bases and J dropped 5; count of bases not matched to a gene: 13. Per germline, CDR1 LGHDT and CDR2 YNNKEL (reference sequence). In DNA, the CDR3 is TGTGCCAGCAGTCCAGCGGCGGGAGATAGTGACGAGCAGTACTTC. Translated, it gives CASSPAAGDSDEQYF.

This clone has only a few counts. The chain links TRBV12-3 or TRBV12-4 to TRBJ2-7; D might be TRBD1 (6 bases). CDR3 size: 11 residues. V lost 5 bases and J lost 7, with 9 bases in between. The CDR3 bases are TGTGCCAGCAGTACAGGGTGGGAGCAGTACTTC. This codes for CASSTGWEQYF.

The chain carries TRBV30 and TRBJ1-1; 8 bases line up with TRBD1. The CDR3 contains 15 residues. Unmatched junction bases numbered 4, after V lost 0 bases and J lost 1 base. Germline V gene data show CDR1 as GTSNPN and CDR2 as SVGIG (reference sequence). CDR3 loop: CAWSVFTGGNTEAFF. The CDR3 bases are TGTGCCTGGAGTGTCTTCACAGGGGGGAACACTGAAGCTTTCTTT.

This chain connects TRBV6-5 to TRBJ2-1; D remains unclear. CDR3 length equals 14 residues. From germline, CDR1 is MNHEY and CDR2 SVGAGI. Between the trimmed V and J ends, which lost 8 bases and 2 bases, there was a span of 13 bases. CDR3 sequence reads: CASRGDWAYNEQFF. As DNA, the CDR3 is TGTGCCAGCCGAGGTGACTGGGCCTACAATGAGCAGTTCTTC.